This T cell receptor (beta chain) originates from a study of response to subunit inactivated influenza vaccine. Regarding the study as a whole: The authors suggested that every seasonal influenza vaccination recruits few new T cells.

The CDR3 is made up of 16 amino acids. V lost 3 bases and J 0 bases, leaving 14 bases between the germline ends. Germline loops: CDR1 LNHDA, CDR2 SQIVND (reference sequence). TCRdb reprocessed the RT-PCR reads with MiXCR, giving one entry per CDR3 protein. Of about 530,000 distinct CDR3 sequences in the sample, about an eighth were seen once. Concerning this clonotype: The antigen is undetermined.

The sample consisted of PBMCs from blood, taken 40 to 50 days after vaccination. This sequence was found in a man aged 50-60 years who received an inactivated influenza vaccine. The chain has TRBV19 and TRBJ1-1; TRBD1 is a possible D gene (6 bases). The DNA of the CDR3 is TGTGCCAGTAGTATGAGGGGGATCATTATGAACACTGAAGCTTTCTTT. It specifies CASSMRGIIMNTEAFF.